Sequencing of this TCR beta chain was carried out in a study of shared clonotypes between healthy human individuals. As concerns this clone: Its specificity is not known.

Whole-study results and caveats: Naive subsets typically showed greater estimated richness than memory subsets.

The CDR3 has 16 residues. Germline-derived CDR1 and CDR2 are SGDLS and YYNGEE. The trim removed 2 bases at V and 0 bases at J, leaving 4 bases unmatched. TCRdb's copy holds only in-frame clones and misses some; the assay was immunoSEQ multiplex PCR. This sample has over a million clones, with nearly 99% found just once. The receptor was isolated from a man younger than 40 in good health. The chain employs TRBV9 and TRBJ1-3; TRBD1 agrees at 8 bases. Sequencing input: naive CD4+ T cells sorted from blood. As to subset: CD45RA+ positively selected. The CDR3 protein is CASSVTGQVSGNTIYF. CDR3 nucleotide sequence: TGTGCCAGCAGCGTCACGGGACAGGTCTCTGGAAACACCATATATTTT. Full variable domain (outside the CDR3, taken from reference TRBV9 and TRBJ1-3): DSGVTQTPKHLITATGQRVTLRCSPRSGDLSVYWYQQSLDQGLQFLIQYYNGEERAKGNILERFSAQQFPDLHSELNLSSLELGDSALYFCASSVTGQVSGNTIYFGEGSWLTVV.